The 3 T cell receptor beta chains in this list originate from one sample, sequenced in a study of blood T cell repertoires in COVID-19. The assay was immunoSEQ multiplex PCR, and TCRdb's table has in-frame clones only and misses some. In the table there are 150,000 or so clones, about 85% of which are singletons. Sequencing input: peripheral blood. The source of these receptors is a man aged 55 to 69 with COVID-19, enrolled during active disease.

This clone was seen a single time. The chain combines TRBV7-2 with TRBJ1-1; 7 bases are a match to TRBD1. V trimming: 4 bases; J trimming: 0 bases; junction bases outside the gene matches: 2. Germline V gives CDR1 SGHTA, CDR2 FQGNSA. There are 14 residues in the CDR3. The chain's CDR3 is CASSSGQMNTEAFF. The CDR3 DNA reads as TGTGCCAGCAGCTCGGGACAGATGAACACTGAAGCTTTCTTT.

The V and J genes are TRBV29-1 and TRBJ1-1, with D possibly being TRBD1 (5 bases). V shed 4 bases and J shed 4 bases, with 10 bases lying between them. CDR3 length: 12 amino acids. Germline CDR1 and CDR2: SQVTM and ANQGSEA. The CDR3 reads CSVADTRTEAFF. Written as DNA, the CDR3 is TGCAGCGTTGCGGACACTCGCACTGAAGCTTTCTTT.

A note on this clone: The same CDR3 also results from other DNA sequences found in this sample. The V and J genes are TRBV7-9 and TRBJ1-4; perhaps TRBD1 as D (5 bases). The CDR3 is 15 residues long. Trimming left V 0 bases short and J 5 bases short, with 10 bases between. The V gene's germline CDR1 is SEHNR and CDR2 FQNEAQ (reference sequence). The CDR3 sequence: CASSLAIGENEKLFF. In DNA form, the CDR3 reads TGTGCCAGCAGCTTAGCGATAGGGGAAAATGAAAAACTGTTTTTT.